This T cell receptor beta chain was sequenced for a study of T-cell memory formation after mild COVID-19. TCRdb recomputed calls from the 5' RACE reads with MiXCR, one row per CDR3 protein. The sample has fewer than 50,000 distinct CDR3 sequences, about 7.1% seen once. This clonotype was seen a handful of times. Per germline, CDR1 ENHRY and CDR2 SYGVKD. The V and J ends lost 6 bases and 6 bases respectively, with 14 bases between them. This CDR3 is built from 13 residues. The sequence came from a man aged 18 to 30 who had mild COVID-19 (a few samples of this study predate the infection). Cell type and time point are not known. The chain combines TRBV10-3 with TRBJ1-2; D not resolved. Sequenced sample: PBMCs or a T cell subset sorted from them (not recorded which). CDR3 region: CAIRETTGNGYTF. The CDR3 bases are TGTGCCATCAGGGAGACCACCGGTAATGGCTACACCTTC.